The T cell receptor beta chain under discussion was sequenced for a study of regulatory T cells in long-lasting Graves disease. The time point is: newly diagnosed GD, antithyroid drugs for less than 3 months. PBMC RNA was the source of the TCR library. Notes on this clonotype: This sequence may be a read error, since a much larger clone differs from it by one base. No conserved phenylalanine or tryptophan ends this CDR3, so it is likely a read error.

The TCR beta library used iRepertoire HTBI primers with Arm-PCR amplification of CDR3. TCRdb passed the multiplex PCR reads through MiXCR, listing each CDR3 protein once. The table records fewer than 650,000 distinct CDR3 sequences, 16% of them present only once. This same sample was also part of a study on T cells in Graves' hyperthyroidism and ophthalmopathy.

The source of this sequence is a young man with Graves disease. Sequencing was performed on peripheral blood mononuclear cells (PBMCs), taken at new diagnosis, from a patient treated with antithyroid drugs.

CDR3 amino acids: CASRRDIQETQYL. CDR3 nucleotide sequence: TGTGCCAGCAGAAGGGACATCCAAGAGACCCAGTACCTC. V and J are TRBV12-3 or TRBV12-4 and TRBJ2-1, with a possible D match to TRBD1 (6 bases). The closer fit of TRBJ2-5 to the DNA end suggests the J call may be wrong. The CDR3 length is 13 residues.